This TCR beta chain is from a study of blood T cells in healthy people across ages. Regarding the study as a whole: Both naive CD4+ cell counts and diversity were greater in long-lived donors than in aged donors.

In regard to this clonotype: Its target is unknown.

The individuals who served as donors were healthy Caucasians living in Russia, aged about 6 to 100. It was with a sample-barcoded 5' primer and a J-beta primer mix that a second PCR of roughly 7 to 12 cycles was run. Sequencing recovered at least 2.5 million CDR3-containing paired-end reads from each sample. TCRdb ran MiXCR on the 5' RACE reads and lists one entry per CDR3 protein. The sample lists 800,000 or so distinct CDR3 sequences, approximately 25% occurring once. Germline V lookup: CDR1 SQVTM, CDR2 ANQGSEA. The CDR3 runs to 13 residues. Trimming removed 7 bases at V and 2 bases at J, with 13 bases between. This sample was also put to use in a study of T cells of mothers and their children. As reported in that work: Biologically related mothers and children overlapped slightly more than unrelated pairs, a non-significant difference.

Sequencing was done on a sample of blood. V is TRBV29-1 and J is TRBJ2-3; D not certain. This TCR derives from a boy aged 10-17 years in good health. CDR3 nucleotide sequence: TGCAGCGCCATAGGACGGTACACAGATACGCAGTATTTT. Translating it yields CSAIGRYTDTQYF.